The rows below give T cell receptor beta chains drawn from one sample of a study of vaccination and CD4 T cells after COVID-19. TCRdb re-derived calls from the PCR reads in MiXCR, one entry per CDR3 protein. Of 20,000 to 30,000 distinct CDR3 sequences in the sample, over 40% were seen once. Material: CD4+ T cells from blood, obtained before SARS-CoV-2 vaccination. The receptor set was obtained from a human donor who had recovered from COVID-19. CDR3s include the opening cysteine and the closing phenylalanine or tryptophan. D genes are given only for firm matches. Size is omitted from some rows. Given values are once, few, many or a class for expanded clones.

size: few; D: -; J: TRBJ1-5; V: TRBV10-3; CDR3: CAISGTDNQPQHF; DNA: TGTGCCATCAGCGGGACCGATAATCAGCCCCAGCATTTT
size: -; D: -; J: TRBJ2-3; V: TRBV10-3; CDR3: CAITAGNTDTQYF; DNA: TGTGCCATCACGGCGGGGAACACAGATACGCAGTATTTT
size: -; D: -; J: TRBJ1-6; V: TRBV6-1; CDR3: CASSNFRENSPLHF; DNA: TGTGCCAGCAGCAACTTCAGAGAAAATTCACCCCTCCACTTT
size: -; D: -; J: TRBJ2-2; V: TRBV28; CDR3: CASRWGGETGELFF; DNA: TGTGCCAGCAGGTGGGGTGGGGAAACCGGGGAGCTGTTTTTT
size: -; D: -; J: TRBJ2-7; V: TRBV20-1; CDR3: CSARRLYEQYF; DNA: TGCAGTGCTAGGAGACTCTACGAGCAGTACTTC
size: few; D: TRBD2; J: TRBJ2-3; V: TRBV20-1; CDR3: CSASGTSGTRHTQYF; DNA: TGCAGTGCTTCCGGGACTAGCGGGACTCGGCATACGCAGTATTTT
size: -; D: -; J: TRBJ2-2; V: TRBV6-4; CDR3: CASSELGYTGELFF; DNA: TGTGCCAGCAGTGAATTAGGGTACACCGGGGAGCTGTTTTTT
size: few; D: -; J: TRBJ2-3; V: TRBV2; CDR3: CASSGDPGGSTDTQYF; DNA: TGTGCCAGCAGTGGCGATCCAGGCGGGAGCACAGATACGCAGTATTTT
size: -; D: -; J: TRBJ2-1; V: TRBV7-3; CDR3: CASSLGPAEYNEQFF; DNA: TGTGCCAGCAGCCTTGGGCCAGCGGAATACAATGAGCAGTTCTTC
size: few; D: TRBD1; J: TRBJ1-6; V: TRBV20-1; CDR3: CSATHSRDRVQSPLHF; DNA: TGCAGTGCTACCCACAGTCGGGACAGGGTCCAATCACCCCTCCACTTT
size: once; D: -; J: TRBJ1-1; V: TRBV9; CDR3: CASSVDGASTEAFF; DNA: TGTGCCAGCAGCGTCGATGGCGCGAGCACTGAAGCTTTCTTT
size: few; D: -; J: TRBJ1-6; V: TRBV6-5; CDR3: CASSFSGEFGSLHF; DNA: TGTGCCAGCAGTTTTTCAGGGGAATTTGGATCCCTCCACTTT
size: -; D: -; J: TRBJ1-6; V: TRBV6-2/TRBV6-3; CDR3: CASSAEGDSPLHF; DNA: TGTGCCAGCAGTGCGGAAGGGGATTCACCCCTCCACTTT
size: -; D: -; J: TRBJ2-3; V: TRBV28; CDR3: CASSLRGSRTDTQYF; DNA: TGTGCCAGCAGTTTGCGGGGTTCACGCACAGATACGCAGTATTTT
size: -; D: -; J: TRBJ1-6; V: TRBV19; CDR3: CASSIDLGPVSPLHF; DNA: TGTGCCAGTAGTATAGATCTCGGGCCAGTTTCACCCCTCCACTTT
size: -; D: TRBD1; J: TRBJ1-1; V: TRBV6-1; CDR3: CASSKDRGLTEAFF; DNA: TGTGCCAGCAGTAAGGACAGGGGGCTCACTGAAGCTTTCTTT
size: -; D: TRBD2; J: TRBJ2-5; V: TRBV19; CDR3: CASSPGRLAGAQETQYF; DNA: TGTGCCAGTAGTCCCGGTAGGCTAGCGGGAGCGCAAGAGACCCAGTACTTC
size: few; D: -; J: TRBJ1-2; V: TRBV4-2; CDR3: CASSQGLTGGYTF; DNA: TGTGCCAGCAGCCAAGGGTTGACAGGTGGCTACACCTTC
size: few; D: -; J: TRBJ2-7; V: TRBV15; CDR3: CATSRDRGPRQYF; DNA: TGTGCCACCAGCAGAGATCGGGGACCGCGGCAGTACTTC
size: -; D: -; J: TRBJ2-7; V: TRBV7-2; CDR3: CASSLVAGSVYEQYF; DNA: TGTGCCAGCAGCTTAGTAGCCGGGTCCGTCTACGAGCAGTACTTC
size: -; D: -; J: TRBJ1-5; V: TRBV27; CDR3: CASSSRGGGVGQPQHF; DNA: TGTGCCAGCAGTTCTCGGGGAGGGGGTGTAGGTCAGCCCCAGCATTTT
size: -; D: -; J: TRBJ2-6; V: TRBV18; CDR3: CASSPGIAGANVLTF; DNA: TGTGCCAGCTCACCGGGCATAGCTGGGGCCAACGTCCTGACTTTC
size: -; D: TRBD1; J: TRBJ2-4; V: TRBV20-1; CDR3: CSASTTGSENYIAKNIQYF; DNA: TGCAGTGCTAGTACGACAGGGAGCGAGAACTACATAGCCAAAAACATTCAGTACTTC
size: -; D: TRBD2; J: TRBJ2-1; V: TRBV7-2; CDR3: CASSLTTGRENEQFF; DNA: TGTGCCAGCAGCTTAACCACCGGGAGGGAAAATGAGCAGTTCTTC
size: few; D: TRBD1; J: TRBJ1-6; V: TRBV20-1; CDR3: CSAPRQGENSPLHF; DNA: TGCAGTGCCCCCAGACAGGGGGAGAATTCACCCCTCCACTTT
size: -; D: TRBD2; J: TRBJ2-7; V: TRBV19; CDR3: CASSIDSTSGIFEQYF; DNA: TGTGCCAGTAGTATAGATTCGACTAGCGGGATTTTCGAGCAGTACTTC
size: -; D: TRBD1; J: TRBJ2-7; V: TRBV7-8; CDR3: CASSLVLWDRPYEQYF; DNA: TGTGCCAGCAGCTTAGTCCTCTGGGACAGGCCTTACGAGCAGTACTTC
size: few; D: -; J: TRBJ2-5; V: TRBV4-2; CDR3: CASSQVAQNQETQYF; DNA: TGTGCCAGCAGCCAAGTTGCGCAGAATCAAGAGACCCAGTACTTC
size: few; D: -; J: TRBJ1-5; V: TRBV20-1; CDR3: CSARRGTYSNQPQHF; DNA: TGCAGTGCTAGAAGGGGGACCTATAGCAATCAGCCCCAGCATTTT
size: -; D: TRBD1; J: TRBJ1-1; V: TRBV20-1; CDR3: CSARDRNRGNWIGEAFF; DNA: TGCAGTGCTAGAGATCGAAACAGGGGGAACTGGATAGGTGAAGCTTTCTTT
size: few; D: -; J: TRBJ2-5; V: TRBV24-1; CDR3: CATSDDRQETQYF; DNA: TGTGCCACCAGTGACGACAGGCAAGAGACCCAGTACTTC
size: few; D: TRBD1; J: TRBJ1-5; V: TRBV15; CDR3: CATSRGTGTRQPQHF; DNA: TGTGCCACCAGCAGAGGGACAGGCACACGACAGCCCCAGCATTTT
size: -; D: -; J: TRBJ2-3; V: TRBV6-1; CDR3: CASSEVGNTQYF; DNA: TGTGCCAGCAGTGAAGTTGGTAATACGCAGTATTTT
size: -; D: TRBD1; J: TRBJ1-6; V: TRBV15; CDR3: CATSKRDRGSPLHF; DNA: TGTGCCACCAGCAAAAGAGACAGGGGATCCCCCCTCCACTTT
size: -; D: -; J: TRBJ1-2; V: TRBV7-6; CDR3: CASSSFNTGPSGYGYTF; DNA: TGTGCCAGCAGCTCCTTTAATACAGGGCCTTCGGGCTATGGCTACACCTTC
size: few; D: -; J: TRBJ2-7; V: TRBV10-3; CDR3: CAISDQRLNYEQYF; DNA: TGTGCCATCAGTGATCAGCGGCTGAACTACGAGCAGTACTTC
size: -; D: -; J: TRBJ1-4; V: TRBV7-9; CDR3: CASSLGAREKLFF; DNA: TGTGCCAGCAGCTTAGGCGCTCGGGAAAAACTGTTTTTT
size: -; D: TRBD1; J: TRBJ2-3; V: TRBV20-1; CDR3: CSASMVQGQRDTQYF; DNA: TGCAGTGCTAGCATGGTTCAGGGACAGCGGGATACGCAGTATTTT
size: -; D: -; J: TRBJ1-5; V: TRBV15; CDR3: CATTSEFGGSNQPQHF; DNA: TGTGCCACCACCTCAGAGTTTGGGGGTAGCAATCAGCCCCAGCATTTT
size: -; D: -; J: TRBJ1-1; V: TRBV27; CDR3: CASSLSSGVNTEAFF; DNA: TGTGCCAGCAGTTTATCGTCGGGAGTGAACACTGAAGCTTTCTTT
size: few; D: TRBD2; J: TRBJ2-5; V: TRBV20-1; CDR3: CSARDWTSGSDVETQYF; DNA: TGCAGTGCTAGAGATTGGACTAGCGGGAGTGATGTGGAGACCCAGTATTTC
size: few; D: -; J: TRBJ1-1; V: TRBV7-3; CDR3: CASSRSREFEAFF; DNA: TGTGCCAGCAGCAGATCCAGGGAATTTGAAGCTTTCTTT
size: -; D: -; J: TRBJ1-5; V: TRBV20-1; CDR3: CSASSGNQPQHF; DNA: TGCAGTGCTAGTTCGGGTAATCAGCCCCAGCATTTT
size: once; D: -; J: TRBJ2-7; V: TRBV20-1; CDR3: CSARPTRTPYEQYF; DNA: TGCAGTGCTAGACCCACAAGGACCCCTTACGAGCAGTACTTC
size: -; D: -; J: TRBJ2-7; V: TRBV20-1; CDR3: CSARVGHEQYF; DNA: TGCAGTGCTAGAGTGGGGCACGAGCAGTACTTC
size: few; D: TRBD2; J: TRBJ2-5; V: TRBV20-1; CDR3: CSARDPAGGPETQYF; DNA: TGCAGTGCTAGAGATCCAGCGGGAGGGCCAGAGACCCAGTACTTC
size: -; D: -; J: TRBJ1-5; V: TRBV19; CDR3: CASRMGTAYSNQPQHF; DNA: TGTGCCAGTAGAATGGGTACAGCGTATAGCAATCAGCCCCAGCATTTT
size: few; D: -; J: TRBJ2-1; V: TRBV24-1; CDR3: CATSDGIDNEQFF; DNA: TGTGCCACCAGTGATGGGATAGACAATGAGCAGTTCTTC
size: few; D: TRBD1; J: TRBJ1-5; V: TRBV20-1; CDR3: CSATRTGSHQPQHF; DNA: TGCAGTGCTACGCGGACAGGATCGCATCAGCCCCAGCATTTT
size: medium-sized; D: TRBD1; J: TRBJ2-2; V: TRBV20-1; CDR3: CSAETGGFTGELFF; DNA: TGCAGTGCTGAGACAGGGGGCTTTACCGGGGAGCTGTTTTTT
size: -; D: TRBD2; J: TRBJ2-2; V: TRBV28; CDR3: CASRGDSSGKGELFF; DNA: TGTGCCAGCAGAGGCGATTCGAGCGGGAAAGGGGAGCTGTTTTTT
size: -; D: -; J: TRBJ1-5; V: TRBV6-5; CDR3: CASSYSKPGTSNQPQHF; DNA: TGTGCCAGCAGTTACTCGAAACCCGGGACAAGCAATCAGCCCCAGCATTTT
size: few; D: -; J: TRBJ2-3; V: TRBV28; CDR3: CASRHPVTDTQYF; DNA: TGTGCCAGCAGACACCCCGTCACAGATACGCAGTATTTT
size: few; D: TRBD1; J: TRBJ1-5; V: TRBV28; CDR3: CASSRRDRARNQPQHF; DNA: TGTGCCAGCAGTCGCCGGGACAGGGCTCGCAATCAGCCCCAGCATTTT